This is a list of T cell receptor beta chains from one sample in a study of cytomegalovirus exposure and HLA in healthy donors. Using immunoSEQ multiplex PCR, the repertoire was profiled, and TCRdb retains in-frame clones only, with some absent. The sample comprises about 75,000 clones, 70% to 85% of which are singletons, and approximately 17% rests with the top ten. The material sequenced was PBMCs. The source of these receptors is a man in his 70s in good health and CMV-seropositive. The CDR3 runs from the conserved cysteine through the conserved F or W. A D gene is named only where the DNA matches it firmly. Some rows have no size entry. The others give once, few or many, or a class for an expanded clone.

CDR3aa: CASSRGGAEEETQYF; CDR3nt: TGCGCCAGCAGTCGCGGGGGGGCCGAGGAGGAGACCCAGTACTTC; v_gene: TRBV5-1; abundance: -; len: 15; j_gene: TRBJ2-5; d_gene: TRBD2
CDR3aa: CSVGSGGDYGYTF; CDR3nt: TGCAGCGTTGGGTCAGGGGGCGACTATGGCTACACCTTC; v_gene: TRBV29-1; abundance: -; len: 13; j_gene: TRBJ1-2; d_gene: TRBD1
CDR3aa: CASSEAGGQTDTQYF; CDR3nt: TGCGCCAGCAGCGAGGCGGGGGGGCAAACAGATACGCAGTATTTT; v_gene: TRBV4-1; abundance: few; len: 15; j_gene: TRBJ2-3; d_gene: TRBD2
CDR3aa: CASSLATSVTPDTQYF; CDR3nt: TGCGCCAGCAGCTTGGCGACTAGCGTAACCCCAGATACGCAGTATTTT; v_gene: TRBV5-1; abundance: -; len: 16; j_gene: TRBJ2-3; d_gene: TRBD2
CDR3aa: CASSEAFGYEQFF; CDR3nt: TGTGCCAGCAGTGAAGCTTTCGGGTATGAGCAGTTCTTC; v_gene: TRBV6-1; abundance: once; len: 13; j_gene: TRBJ2-1; d_gene: -
CDR3aa: CSVIQGAGTEAFF; CDR3nt: TGCAGCGTTATACAGGGGGCTGGGACTGAAGCTTTCTTT; v_gene: TRBV29-1; abundance: -; len: 13; j_gene: TRBJ1-1; d_gene: TRBD1
CDR3aa: CASTEVGGELFF; CDR3nt: TGTGCCAGCACTGAGGTGGGCGGGGAGCTGTTTTTT; v_gene: TRBV14; abundance: few; len: 12; j_gene: TRBJ2-2; d_gene: -
CDR3aa: CASSPDFGQPTLGAFF; CDR3nt: TGCGCCAGCAGCCCCGATTTTGGACAGCCCACCTTGGGAGCTTTCTTT; v_gene: TRBV4-3; abundance: once; len: 16; j_gene: TRBJ1-1; d_gene: -
CDR3aa: CASGAWTSGRPYNEQFF; CDR3nt: TGTGCTAGTGGGGCCTGGACTAGCGGGAGGCCCTACAATGAGCAGTTCTTC; v_gene: TRBV12-5; abundance: -; len: 17; j_gene: TRBJ2-1; d_gene: TRBD2
CDR3aa: CAISERQGAGSPLHF; CDR3nt: TGTGCCATCAGTGAACGGCAGGGGGCAGGATCACCCCTCCACTTT; v_gene: TRBV10-3; abundance: -; len: 15; j_gene: TRBJ1-6; d_gene: TRBD1
CDR3aa: CASSSLPGQGIDGYTF; CDR3nt: TGCGCCAGCAGCTCGCTACCGGGACAGGGGATCGATGGCTACACCTTC; v_gene: TRBV5-1; abundance: once; len: 16; j_gene: TRBJ1-2; d_gene: TRBD1
CDR3aa: CASSLRQVDSPLHF; CDR3nt: TGTGCCAGCAGCTTAAGGCAGGTGGATTCACCCCTCCACTTT; v_gene: TRBV7-6; abundance: -; len: 14; j_gene: TRBJ1-6; d_gene: -
CDR3aa: CASSLVYTDTQYF; CDR3nt: TGTGCCAGCAGTTTGGTCTACACAGATACGCAGTATTTT; v_gene: TRBV28; abundance: once; len: 13; j_gene: TRBJ2-3; d_gene: -
CDR3aa: CASTANTGELFF; CDR3nt: TGTGCCAGCACAGCGAACACCGGGGAGCTGTTTTTT; v_gene: TRBV6-6; abundance: -; len: 12; j_gene: TRBJ2-2; d_gene: -
CDR3aa: CASSFSGITEAFF; CDR3nt: TGTGCCAGCAGCTTCTCAGGGATCACTGAAGCTTTCTTT; v_gene: TRBV11-3; abundance: -; len: 13; j_gene: TRBJ1-1; d_gene: -
CDR3aa: CASSSTGFTEAFF; CDR3nt: TGTGCCAGCAGTTCAACAGGGTTCACTGAAGCTTTCTTT; v_gene: TRBV27; abundance: -; len: 13; j_gene: TRBJ1-1; d_gene: -
CDR3aa: CASAGQETQYF; CDR3nt: TGTGCCTCCGCCGGGCAAGAGACCCAGTACTTC; v_gene: TRBV11-2; abundance: -; len: 11; j_gene: TRBJ2-5; d_gene: -
CDR3aa: CASSKTGGIFHQPQHF; CDR3nt: TGTGCCAGCAGTAAGACAGGGGGCATTTTTCACCAGCCCCAGCATTTT; v_gene: TRBV2; abundance: -; len: 16; j_gene: TRBJ1-5; d_gene: TRBD1
CDR3aa: CASSLAVETQYF; CDR3nt: TGTGCCAGCAGCTTGGCCGTTGAGACCCAGTACTTC; v_gene: TRBV7-2; abundance: -; len: 12; j_gene: TRBJ2-5; d_gene: -
CDR3aa: CASSQFGQDSYNEQFF; CDR3nt: TGTGCCAGCAGCCAGTTTGGACAGGACTCCTACAATGAGCAGTTCTTC; v_gene: TRBV14; abundance: once; len: 16; j_gene: TRBJ2-1; d_gene: TRBD1
CDR3aa: CASSLGVQGGEGYTF; CDR3nt: TGCGCCAGCAGCTTGGGAGTACAGGGCGGCGAGGGCTACACCTTC; v_gene: TRBV5-1; abundance: -; len: 15; j_gene: TRBJ1-2; d_gene: -
CDR3aa: CASSPLGITEAFF; CDR3nt: TGTGCCAGCAGCCCCCTCGGGATCACTGAAGCTTTCTTT; v_gene: TRBV7-8; abundance: -; len: 13; j_gene: TRBJ1-1; d_gene: -
CDR3aa: CASGLAGVEQFF; CDR3nt: TGTGCCTCGGGACTAGCGGGAGTTGAGCAGTTCTTC; v_gene: TRBV19; abundance: -; len: 12; j_gene: TRBJ2-1; d_gene: TRBD2
CDR3aa: CASSPLTSIHNEQFF; CDR3nt: TGTGCCAGCAGCCCGTTGACTAGTATACACAATGAGCAGTTCTTC; v_gene: TRBV11-1; abundance: -; len: 15; j_gene: TRBJ2-1; d_gene: -
CDR3aa: CASSVRTSGIGGELFF; CDR3nt: TGTGCCAGCAGCGTGAGGACTAGCGGGATTGGCGGGGAGCTGTTTTTT; v_gene: TRBV9; abundance: once; len: 16; j_gene: TRBJ2-2; d_gene: TRBD2
CDR3aa: CATATGATSYEQYF; CDR3nt: TGTGCCACCGCAACAGGGGCCACCTCCTACGAGCAGTACTTC; v_gene: TRBV10-3; abundance: -; len: 14; j_gene: TRBJ2-7; d_gene: TRBD1